This T cell receptor (beta chain) was sequenced in a study of blood T cell repertoires in COVID-19. This clone has just one count. Everyone who took part was about 18 to 90 years old, and they came from over 20 US areas. In assigning cohorts, the study relied on participant-reported clinical history. For recovered donors of Cohort 3, there were two negative PCRs, clearance, or symptom resolution. V dropped 4 bases and J dropped 0; count of bases not matched to a gene: 6. The CDR3 runs 16 residues. The V gene's germline CDR1 is SGHRS and CDR2 YFSETQ. Original analysis: Counts of nucleated cells, estimated from reference gene primer amplification, were obtained. Measured with immunoSEQ multiplex PCR; TCRdb has only the in-frame clones, and not every one. Clone size and V and J calls were adopted from that table, with D and trimming inferred from the DNA. The sample yields fewer than 350,000 clones, about nine tenths seen once.

The source is a man in his sixties who had recovered from COVID-19. Sequencing input: PBMCs or T cells enriched from blood (not recorded which). The V and J genes are TRBV5-1 and TRBJ2-7, with 11 bases that match TRBD2. The CDR3 nucleotides read TGCGCCAGCAGCCCGGGGACTAGCGGTTACTCCTACGAGCAGTACTTC. It encodes CASSPGTSGYSYEQYF.